These 4 T cell receptor beta chains originate from one sample sequenced in a study of T cells expressing NK-cell markers. One entry per CDR3 protein, without DNA, is what TCRdb gives after re-calling the 5' RACE reads. This sample lists around 280,000 distinct CDR3 sequences; its ten largest clones have about 0.39%. Sequencing was performed on blood T cells: a sorted CD56 or NKG2C T cell subset, CD4+ or CD8+ T cells, or bulk PBMC T cells (not recorded which). The receptors stem from a man aged 18 to 30 in good health.

The chain combines TRBV5-1 with TRBJ2-5; TCRdb's D call of TRBD2 is untestable without DNA. This CDR3 spans 17 amino acids. Germline V gene data show CDR1 as SGHRS and CDR2 as YFSETQ. CDR3 sequence reads: CASSPGGTSGRQETQYF. Filled out from reference TRBV5-1 and TRBJ2-5, the complete variable domain reads KAGVTQTPRYLIKTRGQQVTLSCSPISGHRSVSWYQQTPGQGLQFLFEYFSETQRNKGNFPGRFSGRQFSNSRSEMNVSTLELGDSALYLCASSPGGTSGRQETQYFGPGTRLLVL.

The CDR3 is CASSKVRRGAQLTYEQYF. The chain links TRBV21-1 to TRBJ2-7; absent DNA, TCRdb's TRBD2 call cannot be checked. TRBV21-1 is annotated as a pseudogene. CDR3 length equals 18 residues.

The V gene is TRBV2, the J gene TRBJ2-1; TCRdb reports TRBD2, a call that lacks DNA to check it against. The germline CDR1 and CDR2 sequences are SNHLY and FYNNEI. This CDR3 has 14 residues. The CDR3 protein is CASRGTSGRNEQFF.

The rearrangement links TRBV20-1 to TRBJ2-2; TCRdb's D gene call, TRBD2, goes unchecked for lack of DNA. Germline V gives CDR1 DFQATT, CDR2 SNEGSKA (reference sequence). The CDR3 loop spans 16 amino acids. The CDR3 loop is CSARDPTSADTGELFF.